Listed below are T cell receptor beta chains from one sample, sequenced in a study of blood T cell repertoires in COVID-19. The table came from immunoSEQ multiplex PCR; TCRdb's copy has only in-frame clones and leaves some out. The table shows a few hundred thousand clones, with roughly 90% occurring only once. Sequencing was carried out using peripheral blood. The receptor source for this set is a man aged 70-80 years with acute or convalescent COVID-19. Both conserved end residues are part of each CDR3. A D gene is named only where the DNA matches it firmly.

TGTGCCACCAGTGGGAGGACTAGCGGGCCAGGGACCGGGGAGCTGTTTTTT	CATSGRTSGPGTGELFF	TRBD2	17	TRBJ2-2	TRBV24-1
TGTGCCAGTATGAGGGACAGCGCAACTAATGAAAAACTGTTTTTT	CASMRDSATNEKLFF	TRBD1	15	TRBJ1-4	TRBV19
TGTGCCAGCAGCTCCCGCCCAGGAGGCCCGCAAGAGACCCAGTACTTC	CASSSRPGGPQETQYF	NA	16	TRBJ2-5	TRBV7-6
TGCGCCAGCAGCTTGGGGACAGGGTCTTTTTATGGCGAGCAGTACTTC	CASSLGTGSFYGEQYF	TRBD1	16	TRBJ2-7	TRBV5-1
TGTGCCAGTAGTACTGGTGAGGGACTAGCGGGAGACGGGGAGCTGTTTTTT	CASSTGEGLAGDGELFF	TRBD2	17	TRBJ2-2	TRBV19
TGCGCCAGCAGCTTGGGCGGACTCTACGAGCAGTACTTC	CASSLGGLYEQYF	NA	13	TRBJ2-7	TRBV5-1
TGTGCCAGCAGCCCCCGAAGGCGGGAAGGCTACACCTTC	CASSPRRREGYTF	NA	13	TRBJ1-2	TRBV7-2
TGCGCCAGCAGATCAGGGGGGAAGTTGACTAATGAAAAACTGTTTTTT	CASRSGGKLTNEKLFF	TRBD1	16	TRBJ1-4	TRBV5-1
TGCGCCAGCAGCTCGGGGACAGATACGCAGTATTTT	CASSSGTDTQYF	NA	12	TRBJ2-3	TRBV5-1
TGTGCCAGCAGTGAAGAGCGCTTCTCCTACGAGCAGTACTTC	CASSEERFSYEQYF	NA	14	TRBJ2-7	TRBV6-1
TGCGCCAGCAGCTTGAATGGGGGCCCACGTCGCACAGATACGCAGTATTTT	CASSLNGGPRRTDTQYF	NA	17	TRBJ2-3	TRBV5-1
TGTGCCAGCAGCCTACCGGGACTAGTCACAGATACGCAGTATTTT	CASSLPGLVTDTQYF	TRBD2	15	TRBJ2-3	TRBV3-1/TRBV3-2
TGTGCCAGCAGCGGACCCGGGACAGGGGGTATAGAGACCCAGTACTTC	CASSGPGTGGIETQYF	TRBD1	16	TRBJ2-5	TRBV28
TGCAGTGCTAGTGGGGGCATTCGGAACAATGAGCAGTTCTTC	CSASGGIRNNEQFF	NA	14	TRBJ2-1	TRBV20-1
TGTGCCTGGAGCTGGGCCAGGGAAAATCAGCCCCAGCATTTT	CAWSWARENQPQHF	NA	14	TRBJ1-5	TRBV30
TGTGCCAGCAGCCCCCAGGAGGGAAAGGCCTACGAGCAGTACTTC	CASSPQEGKAYEQYF	NA	15	TRBJ2-7	TRBV7-9